Following are 19 T cell receptor beta chains from one sample sequenced in a study of cytomegalovirus exposure and HLA in healthy donors. The PCR was carried out with 60 Vbeta primers and 13 Jbeta primers. The protocol was immunoSEQ multiplex PCR, while the TCRdb copy is restricted to in-frame clones and leaves out a portion. The data hold about 85,000 clones, with approximately 65% observed a single time. The sequenced sample was PBMCs. The receptors stem from a man aged 30 to 39 in good health and CMV-seronegative.

This chain uses TRBV29-1 with TRBJ2-5; TRBD2 is a possible D gene (7 bases). The CDR3 contains 13 residues. Germline CDR1 reads SQVTM; CDR2 reads ANQGSEA. V dropped 5 bases and J dropped 0 bases, with 10 bases sitting between them. The CDR3 spells CSVRGAHQETQYF. For the CDR3, the DNA is TGCAGCGTTCGGGGGGCCCACCAAGAGACCCAGTACTTC. The whole variable domain, remainder taken from reference TRBV29-1 and TRBJ2-5, is SAVISQKPSRDICQRGTSLTIQCQVDSQVTMMFWYRQQPGQSLTLIATANQGSEATYESGFVIDKFPISRPNLTFSTLTVSNMSPEDSSIYLCSVRGAHQETQYFGPGTRLLVL.

The rearrangement joins TRBV5-1 to TRBJ2-2, with 12 bases matching TRBD1. CDR1 is SGHRS and CDR2 is YFSETQ in the germline V gene. This CDR3 region has 17 residues. V trimming: 7 bases; J trimming: 0 bases; junction bases outside the gene matches: 7. The CDR3 nucleotides are TGCGCCAGCGAACCGGGACAGGGGGCCGCGAACACCGGGGAGCTGTTTTTT. Its translation: CASEPGQGAANTGELFF.

The chain links TRBV29-1 to TRBJ1-5, with D possibly being TRBD1 (5 bases). Deletions cut 6 bases from V and 6 bases from J, with 18 bases between. The germline V gene has CDR1 SQVTM and CDR2 ANQGSEA. This CDR3 region has 14 residues. The CDR3 sequence is CSVSLDGGSQPQHF. The CDR3 DNA reads as TGCAGCGTGAGCTTGGACGGGGGTAGTCAGCCCCAGCATTTT.

The rearrangement joins TRBV5-4 to TRBJ2-3; unclear D gene. This CDR3 has 13 residues. Germline V gene lookup returns CDR1 SGHNT and CDR2 YYREEE (reference sequence). V was trimmed by 5 bases and J by 0 bases, leaving 7 bases between them. CDR3 amino acids: CASRVESTDTQYF. In nucleotides, the CDR3 is TGTGCCAGCAGAGTAGAAAGCACAGATACGCAGTATTTT.

V and J are TRBV2 and TRBJ2-2; TRBD2 matches 10 bases. The CDR3 covers 18 residues. V dropped 2 bases and J dropped 1; count of bases not matched to a gene: 7. CDR1 is SNHLY, CDR2 FYNNEI, per germline. Here the CDR3 reads CASSERRTSGVNTGELFF. In DNA, the CDR3 is TGTGCCAGCAGTGAAAGAAGGACTAGCGGAGTGAACACCGGGGAGCTGTTTTTT.

The rearrangement joins TRBV7-9 to TRBJ1-2, with unresolved D. The CDR3 has 13 amino acids. Trimming took 7 bases from V and 7 from J, leaving 16 bases between them. Germline V lookup: CDR1 SEHNR, CDR2 FQNEAQ (reference sequence). The CDR3, as DNA: TGTGCCAGCATTTCGTCGAGGAGCGGTGGCTACACCTTC. Translating it yields CASISSRSGGYTF.

Regarding this clone: The junction differs from germline at one of its ends, possibly a read error. This sequence joins TRBV20-1 and TRBJ2-3; the D is unclear. The V gene's germline CDR1 is DFQATT and CDR2 SNEGSKA (reference sequence). The CDR3 sequence is 11 residues long. CDR3 region: CSARVLGKDSF. For the CDR3, the DNA is TGCAGTGCTAGAGTTCTCGGTAAAGACTCTTTT.

Only a few counts were recorded for this clone. The junction departs from germline at one end; a sequencing error may be responsible. The chain recombines TRBV7-7 with TRBJ2-1; a possible D gene is TRBD2 (6 bases). The CDR3 contains 15 residues. Germline-derived CDR1 and CDR2 are SSHAT and FNYEAQ (reference sequence). The CDR3 sequence: CASSLEAGYYNEQFF. Written as DNA, the CDR3 is TGTGCTAGCAGCTTAGAAGCGGGTTACTACAATGAGCAGTTCTTC.

This clone was recorded only once. CDR3 coding DNA: TGTGCCAGCAGTGAATTGCAGGAATGGGAGACCCAGTACTTC. The encoded protein is CASSELQEWETQYF. This rearrangement joins TRBV25-1 to TRBJ2-5, with D hard to call. The germline V and J ends were trimmed by 1 base and 5 bases, with 11 bases remaining between them. Germline V gives CDR1 MGHDK, CDR2 SYGVNS. The CDR3 contains 14 residues.

The CDR3 sequence is CASSLGTGSEQYF. CDR3 in DNA: TGTGCCAGCAGTTTAGGGACAGGGTCCGAGCAGTACTTC. The chain links TRBV27 to TRBJ2-7; 9 positions match TRBD1. V trimming: 2 bases; J trimming: 6 bases; junction bases outside the gene matches: 2. The CDR3 has 13 residues. Germline assignment: CDR1 MNHEY and CDR2 SMNVEV (reference sequence).

This clone occurred a few times. The J gene is TRBJ1-4, the V gene TRBV5-4, with D perhaps matching TRBD1 (6 bases). The CDR3 has 17 amino acids. Germline CDR1 is SGHNT and CDR2 is YYREEE (reference sequence). V lost 3 bases, J lost 8 bases, and 23 bases lay in between. This CDR3 is CASSSAEGGGLREKLFF. CDR3 coding DNA: TGTGCCAGCAGCTCGGCGGAGGGAGGGGGGCTAAGGGAAAAACTGTTTTTT.

In the case of this clone: A read error may produce the germline difference seen at one junction end. The CDR3 DNA reads TGTGCCTGCAGTTACTCGACGGCTAGCGGGAGGGATGAGCAGTTCTTC. Translated, it gives CACSYSTASGRDEQFF. The J gene is TRBJ2-1, the V gene TRBV6-5, with 12 bases that match TRBD2. The CDR3 runs 16 residues. CDR1 MNHEY and CDR2 SVGAGI come from the germline V gene.

The genes are TRBV10-3 and TRBJ2-1; no firm D call. The length of the CDR3 is 12 residues. Germline CDR1 is ENHRY and CDR2 is SYGVKD. The V gene lost 3 bases and the J gene lost 8 bases, with 8 bases spanning the gap. The CDR3 nucleotides read TGTGCCATCAGTGAAAGAGGCGATGAGCAGTTCTTC. The encoded protein is CAISERGDEQFF.

The rearrangement joins TRBV27 to TRBJ1-1; 10 nucleotides agree with TRBD1. This CDR3 contains 13 residues. Per germline, CDR1 MNHEY and CDR2 SMNVEV (reference sequence). V shed 5 bases and J 5 bases; nucleotides not matched to a gene: 2. This chain's CDR3 is CASSPGQGTEAFF. The CDR3 DNA sequence: TGTGCCAGCAGTCCGGGACAGGGGACTGAAGCTTTCTTT.

The chain combines TRBV30 with TRBJ1-5, with 9 nucleotides matching TRBD1. Germline CDR1 and CDR2: GTSNPN and SVGIG (reference sequence). CDR3 length equals 15 residues. V shed 2 bases, J shed 3 bases, and the junction held 5 bases outside the gene matches. This CDR3 is CAWSLRDRANQPQHF. The CDR3, as DNA: TGTGCCTGGAGTCTACGGGACAGGGCCAATCAGCCCCAGCATTTT.

CDR3 nucleotides: TGTGCCAGCAGTTCCGACCGCGGGGATTACAATGAGCAGTTCTTC. It yields the protein CASSSDRGDYNEQFF. This chain links TRBV27 with TRBJ2-1; a possible D gene is TRBD2 (6 bases). V lost 4 bases and J lost 4, with 14 bases in between. This CDR3 is 15 amino acids long. The germline V gene has CDR1 MNHEY and CDR2 SMNVEV (reference sequence).

A few counts support this clone. V usage is TRBV5-4 and J usage is TRBJ2-5; TRBD1 matches at 7 bases. Per germline, CDR1 SGHNT and CDR2 YYREEE (reference sequence). Trimming at V came to 4 bases and at J to 2 bases, leaving 11 bases not matched to a gene. The CDR3 consists of 16 residues. Written as DNA, the CDR3 is TGTGCCAGCAGCCTTCCGGGACAGCCAATACAAGAGACCCAGTACTTC. It encodes CASSLPGQPIQETQYF.

The chain couples TRBV21-1 to TRBJ2-1; the table's D call, TRBD1, has no DNA check behind it. TRBV21-1 is a pseudogene segment. This CDR3 has 16 amino acids. This CDR3 is CASSPPSPGLDNEQFF. CDR3 coding DNA: TGTGCCAGCAGCCCCCCCAGCCCAGGGCTTGACAATGAGCAGTTCTTC.

This chain connects TRBV9 to TRBJ1-1; D is undetermined. CDR1 is SGDLS, CDR2 YYNGEE, per germline. V lost 0 bases, J lost 0 bases, and 6 bases lay in between. The CDR3 is 14 residues long. This CDR3 is CASSVVEVNTEAFF. The CDR3 nucleotides are TGTGCCAGCAGCGTAGTTGAGGTGAACACTGAAGCTTTCTTT. The full variable domain, completed using reference TRBV9 and TRBJ1-1, is DSGVTQTPKHLITATGQRVTLRCSPRSGDLSVYWYQQSLDQGLQFLIQYYNGEERAKGNILERFSAQQFPDLHSELNLSSLELGDSALYFCASSVVEVNTEAFFGQGTRLTVV.